The present T cell receptor (beta chain) was sequenced within a study of blood T cell repertoires in COVID-19. For the study at large: Sites in the United States, Italy and Spain provided acute and convalescent COVID-19 samples.

Sequenced by immunoSEQ multiplex PCR; TCRdb stores in-frame clones only, minus some. The sample holds around 70,000 clones, roughly three quarters seen once. The specimen sequenced was peripheral blood. The source is a human donor in a cohort sampled during active COVID-19.

CDR3 in amino acids: CASGKQGQGLDTQYF. CDR3 DNA sequence: TGTGCTAGTGGAAAACAGGGACAGGGTTTAGATACGCAGTATTTT. The gene calls are TRBV12-5 and TRBJ2-3, with TRBD1 matching 9 bases. The CDR3 consists of 15 residues. J gave up 5 bases and V 6 bases, and 9 bases lay outside the gene matches. Germline CDR1 reads LGHNT; CDR2 reads FRNRAP.